This TCR beta chain is from a study of CD8 T cells in ankylosing spondylitis. Study findings and constraints: Seemingly distinctive of ankylosing spondylitis blood was a TCR beta motif formed by eight highly homologous variants. Reportedly, significant enrichment of disease-linked clones occurred in matched ankylosing spondylitis synovial fluid.

Only a few counts were recorded for this clonotype. The antigen is not known. V lost 5 bases to trimming and J lost 8 bases; unmatched junction nucleotides: 0. This CDR3 spans 13 amino acids. The germline CDR1 and CDR2 sequences are MDHEN and SYDVKM. TCRdb redid the calling of the 5' RACE reads with MiXCR, one entry per CDR3 protein. The sample comprises around 300,000 distinct CDR3 sequences, under 14% of which are singletons, and roughly 9.2% rests with the top ten. The specimen was blood, either unsorted or a sorted T cell fraction (not recorded which). This TCR came from a female donor with ankylosing spondylitis or in good health (not recorded which). The chain joins TRBV28 to TRBJ2-1; 13 nucleotides agree with TRBD2. The CDR3: CASSTSGRDEQFF. The CDR3 DNA follows: TGTGCCAGCAGTACTAGCGGGAGGGATGAGCAGTTCTTC.